This record looks at one T cell receptor (beta chain) sequence and its context. What this receptor recognizes is not known. No base-level quality is on record; no much larger clone is a single base apart. The sample is drawn from a study of cytomegalovirus exposure and HLA in healthy donors listed by TCRdb under 2017. Notes on the research overall: According to an earlier analysis of a few hundred of the donors, roughly 180 million T cells yielded 120 million or so unique TCR beta sequences and less than 300 Gb of sequence data. An early release covering 550 to 650 HLA-typed donors comprised about 300 gigabases of sequencing data and tens of millions of unique TCR sequences. Of the roughly 410 genotyped donors, 65% to 90% were placed in the genetic ancestry cluster associated with self-reported Caucasian donors. The study aimed to test whether cataloging public T cell receptors could reveal signatures of past pathogen exposure. Using immunosequencing, the study profiled T cell repertoires from about 610 subjects and related those repertoires to cytomegalovirus serostatus. In addition to the first cohort of around 670 subjects, a separate validation cohort of 120 different subjects was used. The study combined high-throughput TCR immunosequencing, statistical association of individual TCRs with disease status, and machine learning to predict cytomegalovirus infection status. A later analysis re-examined previously published TCR beta repertoires from 600 to 700 donors and added high-resolution HLA genotyping to investigate patterns of TCR occurrence. In the later analysis, no new phenotypic data were used to find candidate immune exposures; instead, reliance was placed on TCR beta sequences and their occurrence across donors. An earlier analysis of about 600 of the donors used high-throughput TCR beta sequencing to judge whether each TCR beta V gene segment behaved as functional or pseudogenic. Alongside the repertoire data, information on donor age, sex, ethnicity and CMV serostatus was compiled. A later genetic analysis took genome-wide SNP genotypes for about three fifths of the 666 donors and used that subset as a discovery cohort. All discovery cohort repertoires had been generated using a single sequencing platform. HLA typing covered class I and class II loci at four-digit resolution. The number of donors typed differed by locus, with roughly 620-630 for A, B, C, DRB1 and DQB1, around 560 for DQA1, 600 to 610 for DPA1, and over 400 for DPB1. A few DR-DQ haplotypes were treated as single units for association and clustering because of strong linkage in the cohort. Among about 410 genotyped donors of the cohort, an average of approximately 200,000 unique TCR beta nucleotide sequences was sequenced per donor, of which about 19% were non-productive.

The library was obtained by the immunoSEQ multiplex PCR assay. A mixture of 60 forward primers for TCR Vbeta segments and 13 reverse primers for TCR Jbeta segments was used in the multiplex PCR. A multiplex PCR assay on genomic DNA amplified the CDR3 region of rearranged TCR beta genes. On the Illumina HiSeq System, the amplified TCR beta libraries were sequenced as 87-base-pair reads. The published analysis was carried out like this. In a later analysis, about 80 million unique TCR beta chains were counted across the approximately 670 repertoires, and roughly 11 million of these chains were shared by at least two donors. Raw reads were error-corrected and collapsed into unique sequences by a nearest-neighbor algorithm in which closely related sequences were merged to remove PCR and sequencing errors. To assign V, D and J gene segments, CDR3 sequences were aligned to IMGT reference sequences. For a sequence to be retained, a match of at least six nucleotides was required to both a V gene segment and a J gene segment. A rearrangement counted as productive if the CDR3 had no stop codons and remained in frame with V and J, and every other rearrangement counted as non-productive. CDR3 was defined according to IMGT convention as the region running from the second conserved V-encoded cysteine to the conserved J-encoded phenylalanine. Sequences without an unambiguous match to a single V gene segment were excluded from the earlier analysis of almost 600 of the donors. In an earlier analysis of a few hundred of the donors, a V segment was called functional when productive rearrangements were above 56.7%, and segregating when the standard deviation between donors exceeded 5%. A statistical classification framework was built for diagnosing cytomegalovirus status from the catalog of TCR beta chain sequences. A later analysis assigned V and J genes by comparing TCR nucleotide sequences with IMGT/GENE-DB human TR gene sequences. In a later analysis, CDR3 sequences and most-parsimonious VDJ recombination scenarios were assigned using the TCRdist pipeline. In a later analysis, every TCR beta chain was defined by the combination of its CDR3 amino acid sequence and its V-gene family, and reads without a unique V-gene family were dropped. A later analysis removed 500 to 600 highly shared, low-generation-probability nucleotide sequences to deal with suspected cross-contamination and a sequencing artifact. In a later analysis, a clonal expansion index was calculated for each public chain from normalized within-repertoire ranks of inferred template counts. A later analysis computed generation probabilities with a VDJ recombination model fitted to out-of-frame rearrangements, and checked the results against IGoR. A later analysis scored TCR-TCR, TCR-HLA and TCR-CMV co-occurrence with hypergeometric tests, applying a repertoire-size bias correction to TCR pairs. A later analysis estimated false discovery rates by permuting HLA or CMV assignments 20 times. A later analysis grouped co-occurring TCRs with DBSCAN, adding TCRdist sequence similarity when clustering within HLA-allele-positive subsets. Repertoires with fewer than 30,000 or more than 120,000 public chains, plus five repertoires with anomalous nucleotide sharing, were excluded from co-occurrence clustering. Entries here come from immuneACCESS through TCRdb and include only in-frame sequences with V and J called. Some clones fail to appear in such tables; in the studies checked, an unresolved V gene covers under half of the shortfall, and the cause of the remainder is unknown. D and trimming were read from the DNA, whereas the V and J calls and clone size are those reported in that table. The sample table records roughly 97,000 clones; 73% of these occur just once. Jointly, the top ten make up over 3% of the sample.

The cohort comprised several hundred healthy bone marrow donors. All cohort members were sampled while nominally healthy, although unrecorded immune exposures were likely present. The donor tested CMV seronegative and was one of the 352 seronegative cohort members. A peripheral blood sample was collected from each donor, and TCR beta sequencing was performed on peripheral blood mononuclear cells. Genomic DNA was extracted from the blood cell samples with the Qiagen DNeasy Blood Extraction Kit. Results and caveats for the whole study, not just this receptor: The sequencing pipeline was judged likely to have produced a cluster of highly shared sequence variants as a technical artifact. In a later analysis, the rate of TCR association differed among HLA loci, with DRB1 alleles having the most associated TCRs and HLA-C alleles having the fewest. The study gave a list of about 160 TCR beta chains associated with cytomegalovirus. A later analysis reported that several top co-occurrence clusters appeared linked to parvovirus B19, influenza, CMV and Epstein-Barr virus. Most TCR sequences were seen in very few donors, while some public TCRs were found in many individuals. A later genetic analysis reported fewer N-insertions in productive TCRs among donors in an Asian-associated ancestry cluster than the approximately 670-donor mean. A later analysis found that most CMV-associated TCR beta chains appeared HLA-restricted, with HLA associations seemingly driven largely by CMV exposure. The earlier analysis of 587 of the donors excluded roughly 17 rarely observed V segments, including chromosome 9 orphons, because counts were too low. In an earlier analysis of some 550 of the donors, most TCR beta V segments were observed in productive rearrangements about 87% or about 30% of the time, broadly matching IMGT annotations. The classifier was reported to diagnose cytomegalovirus status with high specificity and sensitivity in both the original and validation cohorts. Only TCR beta chains were sequenced in this cohort, and the absence of alpha or paired-chain data limited detectable features. At a false discovery rate of 0.05, a later analysis linked some 18,000 TCR beta sequences to specific HLA alleles. In vitro tests confirmed that a few of the cytomegalovirus-associated TCR beta chains recognize cytomegalovirus antigens. Because some donors lacked HLA typing at each locus, the association tests relied only on the typed subset. Compared with equally common non-associated chains, HLA-associated TCR beta chains in a later analysis were more clonally expanded and had lower generation probabilities. It was suggested by the authors that the approach could potentially be generalized to other disease states and immunological phenotypes. Assigning TCR associations to individual alleles was difficult when HLA alleles, especially DR and DQ, strongly co-occurred. A later genetic analysis associated a missense DCLRE1C variant with V-gene and J-gene trimming of TCR beta chains, and an independent cohort replicated the association. Correlated functional status among segregating V segments might reflect linkage disequilibrium, but an unknown experimental factor could not be ruled out. A further reported finding was that TCR beta sequences accurately predicted the HLA-A and HLA-B alleles for most subjects in the first cohort. CMV serostatus was the only immune exposure information available for the cohort. Roughly uniform sequencing depth across donors was assumed in presence/absence analyses, although this assumption may not hold.

Material: PBMCs. The TCR comes from a man aged 40-49 years in good health and CMV-seronegative.

The CDR3 protein: CASSRSPNYGYTF. The DNA sequence follows: TGTGCCAGCAGTCGGAGTCCGAACTATGGCTACACCTTC. Recombination connected TRBV6-5 to TRBJ1-2; no confident D gene assignment can be made. Trimming removed 5 bases from V and 2 bases from J, leaving 9 bases between the germline ends. Sequences MNHEY (CDR1) and SVGAGI (CDR2) are obtained from the germline V gene. Counted from cysteine to phenylalanine, this CDR3 has 13 amino acids. The retained sequence is limited to the CDR3, 39 bases, with the frame set at the first base.